Given below is one T cell receptor (beta chain) in context. Its recognized antigen is unknown. It has no much larger one-base neighbor in the sample; base qualities were not kept. This sample includes further DNA sequences coding for the same CDR3. Trimming removed 1 base from V and 2 bases from J, leaving 9 bases between the germline ends. The germline V gene (reference sequence) gives CDR1 as GTSNPN and CDR2 as SVGIG. From the cysteine up to the phenylalanine, the CDR3 has a length of 14 residues. Here the CDR3 DNA is all that survives: 42 bases in frame from base 1. These data come from a study of cytomegalovirus exposure and HLA in healthy donors (dated by TCRdb to 2016 to 2017). A note on the overall study: An earlier analysis of 587 of the donors reported about 280 Gb of sequence data and 117 million unique TCR beta sequences obtained from around 180 million T cells. An earlier analysis of some 500 of the donors used high-throughput TCR beta sequencing to judge whether each TCR beta V gene segment behaved as functional or pseudogenic. An early release covering roughly 640 HLA-typed donors comprised approximately 290 gigabases of sequencing data and 85 million to 100 million unique TCR sequences. Several DR-DQ haplotypes were handled as single units for association and clustering, since linkage in the cohort was strong. Among several hundred genotyped donors of the cohort, an average of about 220,000 unique TCR beta nucleotide sequences was sequenced per donor, of which about 19% were non-productive. The study profiled the T cell repertoires of hundreds of subjects by immunosequencing and related them to cytomegalovirus serostatus. To predict cytomegalovirus infection status, the study brought together high-throughput TCR immunosequencing, statistical association of individual TCRs with disease status, and machine learning. Among the roughly 390 genotyped donors, around 81% belonged to the genetic ancestry cluster associated with self-reported Caucasian donors. A later genetic analysis used genome-wide SNP genotypes for about 65% of the roughly 670 donors, treating that subset as a discovery cohort. Donor age, sex, ethnicity and CMV serostatus were collected together with the repertoire data. The aim of the study was to test whether cataloging public T cell receptors could identify signatures of past pathogen exposure. Class I and class II HLA loci were covered by the typing at four-digit resolution. Every discovery cohort repertoire had been produced on one sequencing platform. Along with the roughly 710-subject first cohort, a separate validation cohort of about 110 different subjects was used. The later analysis used no new phenotypic data to find candidate immune exposures, relying instead on TCR beta sequences and their occurrence across donors. Typing coverage differed by locus: A, B, C, DRB1 and DQB1 were typed in roughly 620-640 donors, DQA1 in about 510, DPA1 in 600 to 610, and DPB1 in just under 490. To study patterns of TCR occurrence, a later analysis re-analyzed previously published TCR beta repertoires from 600 to 750 donors and added high-resolution HLA genotyping.

The cohort was made up of several hundred healthy bone marrow donors. At the time of sampling, all cohort members were nominally healthy, though unrecorded immune exposures were likely present. The donor was CMV seronegative and was included in the group of several hundred seronegative cohort members. Each donor provided a peripheral blood sample, and peripheral blood mononuclear cells were used for TCR beta sequencing. The Qiagen DNeasy Blood Extraction Kit was used to extract genomic DNA from the blood cell samples. Library generation was performed with the immunoSEQ multiplex PCR assay. The multiplex PCR relied on a mix of 60 forward primers for TCR Vbeta segments and 13 reverse primers for TCR Jbeta segments. The CDR3 region of rearranged TCR beta genes was amplified from genomic DNA with a multiplex PCR assay. The Illumina HiSeq System was used to sequence the amplified TCR beta libraries as 87-base-pair reads. The paper's processing steps were these. A later analysis tallied around 80 million unique TCR beta chains across the 550 to 850 repertoires, and some 10 million of those chains were shared by two or more donors. To remove PCR and sequencing errors, raw reads were error-corrected and collapsed into unique sequences using a nearest-neighbor algorithm that merged closely related sequences. V, D and J gene segments were assigned by aligning CDR3 sequences to IMGT reference sequences. For a sequence to be retained, a match of at least six nucleotides was required to both a V gene segment and a J gene segment. Rearrangements were called productive when the CDR3 lacked stop codons and stayed in frame with V and J; all others were non-productive. CDR3 was defined according to IMGT convention as the region running from the second conserved V-encoded cysteine to the conserved J-encoded phenylalanine. In an earlier analysis of 587 of the donors, sequences lacking an unambiguous match to a single V gene segment were excluded. In an earlier analysis of roughly 600 of the donors, a V segment was called functional when productive rearrangements were above 56.7%, and segregating when the standard deviation between donors exceeded 5%. A statistical classification framework was built for diagnosing cytomegalovirus status from the catalog of TCR beta chain sequences. V and J gene assignment, in a later analysis, came from comparing TCR nucleotide sequences with IMGT/GENE-DB human TR gene sequences. A later analysis assigned CDR3 sequences and most-parsimonious VDJ recombination scenarios with the TCRdist pipeline. In a later analysis, each TCR beta chain was defined by its CDR3 amino acid sequence together with its V-gene family, and reads without a unique V-gene family were excluded. To address suspected cross-contamination and a sequencing artifact, a later analysis removed some 620 highly shared, low-generation-probability nucleotide sequences. In a later analysis, a clonal expansion index was calculated for each public chain from normalized within-repertoire ranks of inferred template counts. In a later analysis, generation probabilities were computed with a VDJ recombination model fitted to out-of-frame rearrangements, and the resulting probabilities were checked against IGoR. In a later analysis, hypergeometric tests were used to score TCR-TCR, TCR-HLA and TCR-CMV co-occurrence, with a repertoire-size bias correction applied to TCR pairs. A later analysis estimated false discovery rates by permuting HLA or CMV assignments 20 times. In a later analysis, co-occurring TCRs were grouped using DBSCAN, and TCRdist sequence similarity was added for clustering within HLA-allele-positive subsets. Repertoires with fewer than 30,000 or more than 120,000 public chains were left out of co-occurrence clustering, as were five repertoires with anomalous nucleotide sharing. Here the immuneACCESS table is served through TCRdb, limited to in-frame sequences with V and J called. Missing clones are a known gap in these copies; in checked studies unresolved V genes cover under half, and the rest lacks a known reason. V, J and clone size reflect that table, while D and trimming were determined from the DNA. This sample gives over 150,000 clones in total; about 69% of them show up just once. The ten largest clones represent over 2.5% of the sample.

Here is what the overall study found, with its caveats: In vitro tests confirmed that three of the cytomegalovirus-associated TCR beta chains recognize cytomegalovirus antigens. Linkage disequilibrium might explain the correlated functional status among segregating V segments, but an unknown experimental factor could not be excluded. The authors suggested that the approach could potentially be generalized to other disease states and immunological phenotypes. Only TCR beta chains were sequenced in this cohort, and the absence of alpha or paired-chain data limited detectable features. Some IMGT-functional V segments, including TRBV6-2 and TRBV6-3, could not be distinguished by the 87-base-pair reads and were therefore excluded. Broadly in line with IMGT annotations, most TCR beta V segments showed up in productive rearrangements about 87% or about 30% of the time in an earlier analysis of a few hundred of the donors. An association between a missense DCLRE1C variant and V-gene and J-gene trimming of TCR beta chains was found in a later genetic analysis and replicated in an independent cohort. Most TCR sequences were observed very rarely across donors, whereas some public TCRs were present in many individuals. In a later analysis, HLA-associated TCR beta chains showed more clonal expansion and lower generation probabilities than non-associated chains that were equally common. In a later analysis, TCR association rates were found to vary across HLA loci, with the most associated TCRs seen for DRB1 alleles and the fewest for HLA-C alleles. A further reported finding was that TCR beta sequences accurately predicted the HLA-A and HLA-B alleles for most subjects in the first cohort. Sequencing depth was assumed to be roughly uniform across donors in the presence/absence analyses, though that assumption may not hold. Assigning TCR associations to individual alleles was difficult when HLA alleles, especially DR and DQ, strongly co-occurred. Because counts were too low, some 17 rarely observed V segments, including chromosome 9 orphons, were excluded from the earlier analysis of 587 of the donors. Cytomegalovirus status was reported to be diagnosed by the classifier with high specificity and sensitivity in both the original and validation cohorts. A group of highly shared sequence variants was considered likely to be a technical artifact of the sequencing pipeline. Most CMV-associated TCR beta chains appeared to be HLA-restricted in a later analysis, and the HLA associations seemed to be driven largely by CMV exposure. HLA typing was unavailable for some donors at each locus, so association tests used only the typed subset. Several of the top co-occurrence clusters appeared to be linked to parvovirus B19, influenza, CMV and Epstein-Barr virus, according to a later analysis. In a later genetic analysis, fewer N-insertions in productive TCRs were reported among donors in an Asian-associated ancestry cluster than the approximately 630-donor mean. At a false discovery rate of 0.05, a later analysis linked some 18,000 TCR beta sequences to specific HLA alleles. The study gave a list of over 150 TCR beta chains associated with cytomegalovirus. CMV serostatus was the only immune exposure information available for the cohort.

Specimen: PBMCs. The sequence links TRBV30 to TRBJ1-5; TRBD1 is a weak D gene call, 5 bases matching. The TCR originated in a male donor in good health and CMV-seronegative. The nucleotide sequence reads TGTGCCTGGAGTGCAGGGCACGGCAATCAGCCCCAGCATTTT. Its coded protein is CAWSAGHGNQPQHF.